A selection of T cell receptor beta chains follows, all from one sample in a study of cytomegalovirus exposure and HLA in healthy donors. Assay used: immunoSEQ multiplex PCR; TCRdb lists only in-frame clones, some missing. Of roughly 240,000 clones detected, 85% appear once; the ten largest clones hold roughly 0.22%. Sequenced material: PBMCs. All receptors derive from a girl aged 2 to 9 in good health and CMV-seronegative. Each CDR3 is given without its conserved first and last residue.

V: TRBV4-1; CDR3: ASSQGPGQGSHEQY
V: TRBV7-2; CDR3: ASSYYPGPVRELF
V: TRBV4-1; CDR3: ASSQEEQGADTQY
V: TRBV18; CDR3: ASSEIGQGAVETQY
V: TRBV7-3; CDR3: ASSLSSSGGQETQY
V: TRBV11-3; CDR3: ASGWTDNSPLH
V: TRBV11-2; CDR3: ASSFVYKDTQY
V: TRBV5-6; CDR3: ASSLRNRDRGDYEQY
V: TRBV9; CDR3: ASSVAAGVGEQY
V: TRBV15; CDR3: ATSRERALSGNTIY
V: TRBV29-1; CDR3: SVEVWDRNYEQY
V: TRBV5-8; CDR3: ASSWRDRGNTEAF
V: TRBV4-1; CDR3: ASSQEQGRFEAF
V: TRBV7-3; CDR3: ASSWGGGYYNEQF
V: TRBV5-1; CDR3: ASSLAGGYQPQH
V: TRBV15; CDR3: ATSRGGLEAF
V: TRBV23-1; CDR3: ARPPGFRVMNTEAF
V: TRBV10-2; CDR3: ASSPIAGAGETQY
V: TRBV18; CDR3: ASSLLAGTQETQY
V: TRBV9; CDR3: ASSVDPLTSNRETQY
V: TRBV27; CDR3: ASGRTSGRSSYNEQF
V: TRBV30; CDR3: AWVTGKLSSYNSPLH
V: TRBV19; CDR3: ASSSKGSGNTIY
V: TRBV27; CDR3: ASSSYSNQPQH
V: TRBV19; CDR3: ASKGQDSNQPQH
V: TRBV9; CDR3: ASSVPGGSTDTQY
V: TRBV14; CDR3: ASSQDGPGFSSGASSYEQY
V: TRBV19; CDR3: ATTKGVPPLYEQY
V: TRBV2; CDR3: ASSVDSNYGYT
V: TRBV5-6; CDR3: ASSSRTGWSDEQY
V: TRBV15; CDR3: ATRGVIGHQETQY
V: TRBV5-5; CDR3: ASNLMEGGYT
V: TRBV5-1; CDR3: ASSLETGEGFT
V: TRBV29-1; CDR3: SVRGTEAF
V: TRBV5-6; CDR3: ASSLRRNNQPQH
V: TRBV10-1; CDR3: ASSGVPSYEQY
V: TRBV2; CDR3: ASSEWDRGYQETQY
V: TRBV6-1; CDR3: ASSEARWAGGRYT
V: TRBV4-1; CDR3: ASSQRDRGPQPQH
V: TRBV20-1; CDR3: SARVGNTIY
V: TRBV11-2; CDR3: ASSLGLAGGEQY
V: TRBV27; CDR3: ASSFSGGNTEAF
V: TRBV28; CDR3: ASSLWQVNEKLF